This TCR beta chain was obtained from a study of identical twins. As to this clonotype: Its antigen is not known.

General observations from the study: Excess low generation probability was seen in twin-shared out-of-frame alpha sequences.

V shed 0 bases, J shed 8 bases, and the junction held 8 bases outside the gene matches. The CDR3 has 15 residues. CDR1 is SGDLS, CDR2 YYNGEE, per germline. cDNA molecules carried unique molecular identifiers, and template switching added a universal primer site. TCRdb passed the 5' RACE reads through MiXCR, listing each CDR3 protein once. The sample comprises 450,000 to 600,000 distinct CDR3 sequences, around 20% of which are singletons, and approximately 0.48% rests with the top ten. These data are also associated with another study on yellow fever vaccine responses in identical twins.

Sequencing used CD4+ T cells sorted from blood. The rearrangement uses TRBV9 and TRBJ2-3; TRBD1 aligns across 8 bases. This clonotype was sampled from a woman aged 18 to 35 in good health. The CDR3 coding sequence is TGTGCCAGCAGCGTAGCTGGGCAGGGGGCGAGTACGCAGTATTTT. Translation: CASSVAGQGASTQYF.